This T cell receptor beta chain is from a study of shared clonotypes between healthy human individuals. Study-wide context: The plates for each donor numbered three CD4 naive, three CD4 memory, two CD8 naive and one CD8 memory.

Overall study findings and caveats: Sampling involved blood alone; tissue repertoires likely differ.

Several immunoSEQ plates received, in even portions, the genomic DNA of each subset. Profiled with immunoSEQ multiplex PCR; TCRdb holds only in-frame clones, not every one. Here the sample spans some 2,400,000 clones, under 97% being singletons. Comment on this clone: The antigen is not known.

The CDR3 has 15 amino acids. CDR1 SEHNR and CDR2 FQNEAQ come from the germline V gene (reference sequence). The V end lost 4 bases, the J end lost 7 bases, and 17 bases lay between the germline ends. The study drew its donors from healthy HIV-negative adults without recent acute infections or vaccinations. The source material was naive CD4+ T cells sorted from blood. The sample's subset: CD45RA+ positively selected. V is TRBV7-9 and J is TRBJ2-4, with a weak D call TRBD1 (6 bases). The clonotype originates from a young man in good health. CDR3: CASSSEGRGMNIQYF. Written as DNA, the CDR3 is TGTGCCAGCAGCTCAGAAGGCAGGGGAATGAACATTCAGTACTTC.